A selection of T cell receptor beta chains follows, all from one sample in a study of CD8 T cells in ankylosing spondylitis. TCRdb processed the 5' RACE reads anew with MiXCR; each CDR3 protein has one entry. The sample lists roughly 130,000 distinct CDR3 sequences; roughly 6.6% were seen once. Specimen: blood, either unsorted or a sorted T cell fraction (not recorded which). These TCRs come from a male donor with ankylosing spondylitis or in good health (not recorded which). The CDR3 runs from the conserved cysteine through the conserved F or W. The order of the fields is D gene, clone size, J gene, V gene, CDR3 protein, CDR3 DNA. The D gene is left open where the match is weak. The listing skips clone size in some rows; elsewhere it reads once, few, many or a size class.

.	many	TRBJ1-2	TRBV12-3/TRBV12-4	CASSLSDGGFYYGYTF	TGTGCCAGCAGTTTAAGTGATGGGGGCTTCTACTATGGCTACACCTTC
.	many	TRBJ1-6	TRBV7-2	CASSPGPQAPNSPLHF	TGTGCCAGCAGCCCAGGGCCTCAGGCCCCAAATTCACCCCTCCACTTT
.	many	TRBJ1-3	TRBV12-3/TRBV12-4	CASRVDSTSGNTIYF	TGTGCCAGCAGGGTCGACAGCACGTCTGGAAACACCATATATTTT
TRBD1	many	TRBJ2-7	TRBV11-2	CASTKTGATYEQYF	TGTGCCAGCACCAAGACAGGGGCCACCTACGAGCAGTACTTC
.	.	TRBJ2-2	TRBV19	CASRQGLGELFF	TGTGCCAGTAGGCAGGGCCTCGGGGAGCTGTTTTTT
.	many	TRBJ2-1	TRBV11-1	CASRGGGVSYNEQFF	TGTGCCAGCAGGGGCGGCGGGGTCTCCTACAATGAGCAGTTCTTC
.	many	TRBJ1-1	TRBV30	CAWSVRSGDTEAFF	TGTGCCTGGAGTGTACGGTCAGGGGATACTGAAGCTTTCTTT
TRBD1	many	TRBJ1-2	TRBV29-1	CSVGTALNYGYTF	TGCAGCGTCGGGACAGCCTTAAACTATGGCTACACCTTC
.	many	TRBJ1-2	TRBV12-3/TRBV12-4	CASSLRRGPDGYTF	TGTGCCAGCAGTTTACGCAGAGGACCTGACGGCTACACCTTC
.	many	TRBJ2-5	TRBV5-1	CASSFEQPTGETQYF	TGCGCCAGCAGCTTCGAACAACCCACCGGAGAGACCCAGTACTTC
.	.	TRBJ2-2	TRBV7-3	CASGSPGSNTGELFF	TGTGCCAGCGGTTCCCCAGGTTCGAACACCGGGGAGCTGTTTTTT
TRBD1	many	TRBJ2-3	TRBV5-1	CASSSLGQGLDTQYF	TGCGCCAGCAGCTCGTTAGGACAGGGCCTCGATACGCAGTATTTT
.	many	TRBJ2-4	TRBV20-1	CSSSDRVAKNIQYF	.
.	many	TRBJ2-6	TRBV13	CASSITGLGANVLTF	TGTGCCAGCAGCATCACAGGGCTCGGGGCCAACGTCCTGACTTTC
.	.	TRBJ2-7	TRBV5-1	CASSPSTGVPYEQYF	TGCGCCAGCAGCCCTAGTACGGGGGTACCCTACGAGCAGTACTTC
.	few	TRBJ2-5	TRBV18	CASSPTTHQETQYF	TGTGCCAGCTCACCAACGACACACCAAGAGACCCAGTACTTC
.	many	TRBJ2-7	TRBV27	CASSLVGKAQQYF	TGTGCCAGCAGTCTGGTTGGTAAGGCCCAGCAGTACTTC
.	few	TRBJ1-5	TRBV3-1	CASSQDLSPNQPQHF	TGTGCCAGCAGCCAAGATTTATCACCCAATCAGCCCCAGCATTTT
.	many	TRBJ2-2	TRBV20-1	CSARSGRTTGELFF	TGCAGTGCTAGGTCCGGCAGGACTACCGGGGAGCTGTTTTTT
.	many	TRBJ2-3	TRBV5-6	CASSYPAGRTDTQYF	TGTGCCAGCAGTTATCCGGCGGGGCGCACAGATACGCAGTATTTT